This T cell receptor (beta chain) came from a study of blood T cell repertoires in COVID-19. Across the study: Researchers got acute and convalescent COVID-19 samples from the United States, Italy and Spain. PBMCs, B-cell-depleted T cells, or T cells were the source of the cDNA or gDNA that made up the material.

Under the authors' procedure: Reference gene primer amplification yielded estimated nucleated cell counts. Profiled with immunoSEQ multiplex PCR; TCRdb holds only in-frame clones, not every one. V, J and clone size are taken as reported in that table, and D and trimming were inferred from the DNA itself. Here the sample spans 90,000 to 120,000 clones, 88% being singletons. The sequence was obtained from a human donor in a cohort sampled during active COVID-19. The specimen sequenced was peripheral blood.

The CDR3 DNA reads as TGTGCCAGCCACGAGGCGCCGGGACAGGGGTCGTGGACTGAAGCTTTCTTT. It encodes CASHEAPGQGSWTEAFF. This chain uses TRBV5-6 with TRBJ1-1; 10 bases align to TRBD1. After removal of 7 bases from V and 5 bases from J, the junction contained 17 bases not matched to a gene. The CDR3 contains 17 residues. CDR1 is SGHDT and CDR2 is YYEEEE in the germline V gene.